This is a list of T cell receptor beta chains from one sample in a study of T cells in Graves' hyperthyroidism and ophthalmopathy. Each CDR3 protein is one row after TCRdb ran MiXCR on the multiplex PCR reads. The sample shows about 640,000 distinct CDR3 sequences, more than 20% of them seen only once. The specimen was blood. The receptors were sampled from a man younger than 40 with Graves' ophthalmopathy. Both conserved end residues are part of each CDR3. The order of the fields is V gene, D gene, J gene, clone size, CDR3 length, CDR3 protein, CDR3 DNA. The D gene is left open where the match is weak. Part of the rows lack a size; the others show once, few, many or a class for expanded clones.

V gene: TRBV9
D gene: NA
J gene: TRBJ2-1
clone size: NA
CDR3 length: 14
CDR3 protein: CASSVEGGYNEQFF
CDR3 DNA: TGTGCCAGCAGCGTAGAAGGAGGGTACAATGAGCAGTTCTTC

V gene: TRBV29-1
D gene: NA
J gene: TRBJ2-3
clone size: NA
CDR3 length: 18
CDR3 protein: CSVGGRMAGAGKTDTQYF
CDR3 DNA: TGCAGCGTTGGAGGACGGATGGCGGGGGCGGGAAAGACAGATACGCAGTATTTT

V gene: TRBV7-2
D gene: NA
J gene: TRBJ2-5
clone size: few
CDR3 length: 13
CDR3 protein: CASKSRNQETQYF
CDR3 DNA: TGTGCCAGCAAAAGTCGGAACCAAGAGACCCAGTACTTC

V gene: TRBV19
D gene: NA
J gene: TRBJ1-2
clone size: few
CDR3 length: 15
CDR3 protein: CASSIDPADTYGYTF
CDR3 DNA: TGTGCCAGTAGTATAGACCCTGCCGACACCTATGGCTACACCTTC

V gene: TRBV2
D gene: TRBD2
J gene: TRBJ2-2
clone size: few
CDR3 length: 16
CDR3 protein: CASSVAGLAVPGELFF
CDR3 DNA: TGTGCCAGCAGTGTAGCGGGACTAGCGGTCCCCGGGGAGCTGTTTTTT

V gene: TRBV6-5
D gene: NA
J gene: TRBJ2-3
clone size: NA
CDR3 length: 14
CDR3 protein: CASSHLSRTDTQYF
CDR3 DNA: TGTGCCAGCAGTCACTTGTCCCGCACAGATACGCAGTATTTT

V gene: TRBV20-1
D gene: TRBD1
J gene: TRBJ2-5
clone size: NA
CDR3 length: 13
CDR3 protein: CSALTGGQETQYF
CDR3 DNA: TGCAGTGCCCTGACAGGGGGGCAAGAGACCCAGTACTTC

V gene: TRBV5-1
D gene: NA
J gene: TRBJ1-1
clone size: few
CDR3 length: 14
CDR3 protein: CASFSPGLSPEAFF
CDR3 DNA: TGCGCCAGTTTCAGTCCGGGACTTTCCCCCGAAGCTTTCTTT

V gene: TRBV5-1
D gene: TRBD1
J gene: TRBJ2-2
clone size: NA
CDR3 length: 15
CDR3 protein: CASSSTGGYTGELFF
CDR3 DNA: TGCGCCAGCAGCTCGACAGGGGGGTACACCGGGGAGCTGTTTTTT

V gene: TRBV28
D gene: NA
J gene: TRBJ2-7
clone size: NA
CDR3 length: 16
CDR3 protein: CASSLLVWSGQYEQYF
CDR3 DNA: TGTGCCAGCAGTTTACTTGTATGGAGCGGGCAGTACGAGCAGTACTTC

V gene: TRBV18
D gene: NA
J gene: TRBJ1-1
clone size: many
CDR3 length: 16
CDR3 protein: CASSPNQVRGGTEAFF
CDR3 DNA: TGTGCCAGCTCACCGAATCAGGTCAGGGGAGGCACTGAAGCTTTCTTT

V gene: TRBV7-9
D gene: NA
J gene: TRBJ2-1
clone size: few
CDR3 length: 14
CDR3 protein: CASSSRSSYNEQFF
CDR3 DNA: TGTGCCAGCAGCTCTCGGAGTTCCTACAATGAGCAGTTCTTC

V gene: TRBV20-1
D gene: NA
J gene: TRBJ2-7
clone size: NA
CDR3 length: 10
CDR3 protein: CSASFNEQYF
CDR3 DNA: TGCAGTGCTAGTTTCAACGAGCAGTACTTC

V gene: TRBV28
D gene: TRBD2
J gene: TRBJ2-5
clone size: many
CDR3 length: 16
CDR3 protein: CASSWGTSGRMGTQYF
CDR3 DNA: TGTGCCAGCAGTTGGGGGACTAGCGGGAGGATGGGGACCCAGTACTTC

V gene: TRBV27
D gene: TRBD1
J gene: TRBJ1-5
clone size: NA
CDR3 length: 18
CDR3 protein: CASSSTGTGGVGSQPQHF
CDR3 DNA: TGTGCCAGCAGTTCGACCGGGACAGGGGGGGTTGGTAGTCAGCCCCAGCATTTT

V gene: TRBV18
D gene: NA
J gene: TRBJ1-2
clone size: NA
CDR3 length: 16
CDR3 protein: CASSPQLGPNTYGYTF
CDR3 DNA: TGTGCCAGCTCACCCCAGCTGGGGCCGAATACTTATGGCTACACCTTC

V gene: TRBV7-9
D gene: TRBD2
J gene: TRBJ2-7
clone size: many
CDR3 length: 14
CDR3 protein: CASSLGGSQYEQYF
CDR3 DNA: TGTGCCAGCAGCTTAGGCGGGAGTCAATACGAGCAGTACTTC

V gene: TRBV6-9
D gene: NA
J gene: TRBJ2-1
clone size: NA
CDR3 length: 13
CDR3 protein: CASSYQGYNEQFF
CDR3 DNA: TGTGCCAGCAGTTACCAGGGGTATAATGAGCAGTTCTTC

V gene: TRBV4-1
D gene: TRBD1
J gene: TRBJ2-3
clone size: few
CDR3 length: 17
CDR3 protein: CASSQFHTGGRTDTQYF
CDR3 DNA: TGCGCCAGCAGCCAGTTCCACACAGGGGGCCGCACAGATACGCAGTATTTT

V gene: TRBV30
D gene: NA
J gene: TRBJ2-3
clone size: few
CDR3 length: 15
CDR3 protein: CAWLEWARGSDTQYF
CDR3 DNA: TGTGCCTGGCTCGAGTGGGCTAGAGGCAGCGATACGCAGTATTTT

V gene: TRBV4-1
D gene: TRBD2
J gene: TRBJ2-5
clone size: NA
CDR3 length: 16
CDR3 protein: CASSQAGTSGPGTQYF
CDR3 DNA: TGCGCCAGCAGCCAGGCCGGGACTAGCGGACCCGGGACCCAGTACTTC

V gene: TRBV14
D gene: TRBD1
J gene: TRBJ2-1
clone size: few
CDR3 length: 16
CDR3 protein: CASSQWGTGFYNEQFF
CDR3 DNA: TGTGCCAGCAGCCAATGGGGGACAGGGTTCTACAATGAGCAGTTCTTC

V gene: TRBV20-1
D gene: NA
J gene: TRBJ2-7
clone size: many
CDR3 length: 15
CDR3 protein: CSAREHGRDLREQYF
CDR3 DNA: TGCAGTGCTAGAGAACACGGTCGGGACTTAAGGGAGCAGTACTTC

V gene: TRBV29-1
D gene: TRBD2
J gene: TRBJ2-7
clone size: NA
CDR3 length: 13
CDR3 protein: CSVRLAGAYEQYF
CDR3 DNA: TGCAGCGTCAGACTAGCGGGGGCCTACGAGCAGTACTTC

V gene: TRBV14
D gene: NA
J gene: TRBJ2-2
clone size: NA
CDR3 length: 19
CDR3 protein: CASSQAGYRTSSNTGELFF
CDR3 DNA: TGTGCCAGCAGCCAAGCAGGGTACCGTACTAGTTCGAACACCGGGGAGCTGTTTTTT

V gene: TRBV28
D gene: TRBD1
J gene: TRBJ2-5
clone size: NA
CDR3 length: 18
CDR3 protein: CASTPRDSVVWGQETQYF
CDR3 DNA: TGTGCCAGCACACCCCGGGACAGCGTTGTTTGGGGCCAAGAGACCCAGTACTTC

V gene: TRBV29-1
D gene: NA
J gene: TRBJ2-5
clone size: few
CDR3 length: 15
CDR3 protein: CSVEDRRLGSETQYF
CDR3 DNA: TGCAGCGTTGAAGATCGAAGGCTGGGATCCGAGACCCAGTACTTC

V gene: TRBV27
D gene: TRBD1
J gene: TRBJ1-6
clone size: NA
CDR3 length: 12
CDR3 protein: CASSLDRGSLHF
CDR3 DNA: TGTGCCAGCAGTTTGGACAGGGGATCCCTCCACTTT

V gene: TRBV7-2
D gene: NA
J gene: TRBJ1-4
clone size: NA
CDR3 length: 13
CDR3 protein: CASSSFRSGKLFF
CDR3 DNA: TGTGCCAGCAGCTCCTTCAGGTCTGGTAAACTGTTTTTT

V gene: TRBV30
D gene: NA
J gene: TRBJ1-1
clone size: NA
CDR3 length: 12
CDR3 protein: CAWSLGATEAFF
CDR3 DNA: TGTGCCTGGTCCTTAGGGGCCACTGAAGCTTTCTTT

V gene: TRBV5-1
D gene: NA
J gene: TRBJ2-7
clone size: few
CDR3 length: 13
CDR3 protein: CANSLPDSYEQYF
CDR3 DNA: TGCGCCAACAGCTTACCGGACTCCTACGAGCAGTACTTC

V gene: TRBV24-1
D gene: NA
J gene: TRBJ2-1
clone size: many
CDR3 length: 19
CDR3 protein: CATSDSRQGASGFRNEQFF
CDR3 DNA: TGTGCCACCAGTGATTCTAGACAGGGAGCTAGCGGGTTTAGGAATGAGCAGTTCTTC

V gene: TRBV28
D gene: NA
J gene: TRBJ1-6
clone size: few
CDR3 length: 14
CDR3 protein: CASTPVGGSSPLHF
CDR3 DNA: TGTGCCAGCACCCCTGTAGGCGGTAGTTCACCCCTCCACTTT

V gene: TRBV19
D gene: TRBD1
J gene: TRBJ2-7
clone size: once
CDR3 length: 14
CDR3 protein: CASSIQGASNEQYF
CDR3 DNA: TGTGCCAGTAGTATCCAGGGGGCGTCGAACGAGCAGTACTTC

V gene: TRBV6-5
D gene: TRBD2
J gene: TRBJ2-1
clone size: NA
CDR3 length: 17
CDR3 protein: CASSYTSVPTSYNEQFF
CDR3 DNA: TGTGCCAGCAGTTATACTAGCGTTCCCACCTCCTACAATGAGCAGTTCTTC

V gene: TRBV3-1
D gene: TRBD1
J gene: TRBJ2-7
clone size: NA
CDR3 length: 12
CDR3 protein: CASSRGTGEQYF
CDR3 DNA: TGTGCCAGCAGCCGGGGGACAGGAGAGCAGTACTTC